This entry describes one T cell receptor beta chain. Its target is not known. These data originate in a study of cytomegalovirus exposure and HLA in healthy donors. Study-level findings and limits: The listing of 150 to 200 TCR beta chains classed them as cytomegalovirus-associated.

This CDR3 has 12 residues. V was shortened by 0 bases and J by 8 bases, with 7 bases between the two germline ends. CDR1 and CDR2 from the germline V gene are LGHNT and FRNRAP. Primers included in the PCR were 60 Vbeta and 13 Jbeta primers. Sequencing used immunoSEQ multiplex PCR; TCRdb keeps in-frame clones, though not all of them. The sample carries about 120,000 clones, approximately 80% recorded once. Sequencing input: PBMCs. This sequence was found in a man aged 40-49 years in good health and CMV-seropositive. This chain connects TRBV12-5 to TRBJ1-1; D might be TRBD1 (6 bases). The CDR3, as DNA: TGTGCTAGTGGTTTGGTTGACAGGGAAGCTTTCTTT. Its translation: CASGLVDREAFF.